The 13 T cell receptor beta chains presented below share a single source sample, sequenced in a study of T cell repertoires in cytomegalovirus infection. One entry per CDR3 protein results from TCRdb running MiXCR on the reads. The profile covers around 430,000 distinct CDR3 sequences, with under 55% appearing a single time and about 41% taken by the ten largest. What these receptors recognize is not known. The material was cultured PBMCs, obtained from culture after CMV antigen stimulation. These receptors all come from a human donor in good health (CMV status not recorded). Some clones in this sample may be carry-over from other donors' samples.

This sequence joins TRBV7-6 and TRBJ2-7; 10 nucleotides match TRBD1. The ends lost 1 base at V and 0 bases at J; junction bases unmatched: 3. The germline V gene encodes CDR1 SGHVS and CDR2 FNYEAQ. This CDR3 has 16 residues. The CDR3 DNA sequence: TGTGCCAGCAGCTTAGGGACAGGGGGACTCTCCTACGAGCAGTACTTC. Protein product: CASSLGTGGLSYEQYF.

This CDR3 reads CASSPVENQPQHF. DNA for the CDR3: TGTGCCAGCAGCCCGGTAGAGAATCAGCCCCAGCATTTT. The V call is TRBV6-1, the J call TRBJ1-5; D remains unclear. CDR1 MNHNS and CDR2 SASEGT come from the germline V gene. The CDR3 has 13 residues. V was cut by 6 bases and J by 4 bases, with 10 bases left in between.

Only a few counts were recorded for this clonotype. The rearrangement links TRBV7-9 to TRBJ1-1, with D uncertain. This CDR3 comprises 13 residues. Germline-derived CDR1 and CDR2 are SEHNR and FQNEAQ (reference sequence). Trimming removed 5 bases from V and 8 bases from J, with 15 bases in between. The CDR3 nucleotides read TGTGCCAGCAGCCTCGAAATGCGGGCAGAAGCTTTCTTT. This gives the protein CASSLEMRAEAFF.

This clonotype was seen just once. The gene calls are TRBV28 and TRBJ2-5; 11 bases are shared with TRBD2. Germline V lookup: CDR1 MDHEN, CDR2 SYDVKM. After removal of 5 bases from V and 0 bases from J, the junction contained 8 bases not matched to a gene. The CDR3 sequence is 17 residues long. The CDR3 DNA reads as TGTGCCAGCAGTGCTTCTAGCGGGGGGCCCGACCAAGAGACCCAGTACTTC. It yields the protein CASSASSGGPDQETQYF.

This clonotype was seen many times. This chain connects TRBV7-2 to TRBJ2-1; a possible D gene is TRBD1 (8 bases). Germline CDR1 reads SGHTA; CDR2 reads FQGNSA. The CDR3 covers 15 residues. Deletions cut 5 bases from V and 6 bases from J, with 17 bases between. The CDR3 coding sequence is TGTGCCAGCAGCAAACAGGGGGGGGCGGGCAATGAGCAGTTCTTC. The encoded protein is CASSKQGGAGNEQFF. Filled out from reference TRBV7-2 and TRBJ2-1, the complete variable domain reads GAGVSQSPSNKVTEKGKDVELRCDPISGHTALYWYRQSLGQGLEFLIYFQGNSAPDKSGLPSDRFSAERTGGSVSTLTIQRTQQEDSAVYLCASSKQGGAGNEQFFGPGTRLTVL.

The V gene is TRBV19, the J gene TRBJ1-5, with D possibly matching TRBD1 (5 bases). CDR3 size: 16 residues. V was shortened by 7 bases and J by 6 bases, with 22 bases between the two germline ends. CDR1 is LNHDA, CDR2 SQIVND, per germline (reference sequence). The CDR3 reads CASNRSGPRDSQPQHF. The CDR3 DNA sequence: TGTGCCAGTAACCGGTCGGGACCAAGAGATAGTCAGCCCCAGCATTTT.

This chain connects TRBV4-1 to TRBJ2-4, with TRBD2 matching over 9 bases. The CDR3 runs 15 residues. Germline lookup yields CDR1 MGHRA and CDR2 YSYEKL. V shed 1 base and J 8 bases; nucleotides not matched to a gene: 6. The CDR3 DNA follows: TGCGCCAGCAGCCAAGGCGGGGGGGCCGGGGACATTCAGTACTTC. Its protein product is CASSQGGGAGDIQYF.

J is TRBJ1-6 and V is TRBV7-2; TRBD1 matches at 10 bases. The ends lost 5 bases at V and 7 bases at J; junction bases unmatched: 5. This CDR3 contains 15 residues. Germline V CDR1 and CDR2: SGHTA, FQGNSA. The CDR3 DNA reads as TGTGCCAGCAGCCCGAAGACAGGGGGCAATTCACCCCTCCACTTT. Translating gives CASSPKTGGNSPLHF.

This clonotype was detected a few times. This chain uses TRBV4-1 with TRBJ1-2; perhaps TRBD1 as D (5 bases). CDR3 length equals 16 residues. Per germline, CDR1 MGHRA and CDR2 YSYEKL. The V gene lost 4 bases and the J gene lost 6 bases, with 21 bases spanning the gap. The CDR3 coding sequence is TGCGCCAGCAGCCTCGGGGGACCCACCCTTGGTGATGGCTACACCTTC. It codes for CASSLGGPTLGDGYTF.

This clonotype showed up just a few times. The chain employs TRBV7-8 and TRBJ2-3, with 8 bases fitting TRBD1. The CDR3 contains 14 residues. J gave up 5 bases and V 5 bases, and 6 bases lay outside the gene matches. Per the germline V gene, CDR1 is SGHVS and CDR2 is FQNEAQ. CDR3 sequence: CASSPDRAVDTQYF. The CDR3 DNA is TGTGCCAGCAGCCCGGACAGGGCGGTAGATACGCAGTATTTT.

In this sample, this clonotype turned up a few times. This rearrangement joins TRBV7-2 to TRBJ2-1; 8 nucleotides match TRBD1. This CDR3 is 14 amino acids long. Germline V lookup: CDR1 SGHTA, CDR2 FQGNSA. Trimming at V came to 5 bases and at J to 8 bases, leaving 8 bases not matched to a gene. The CDR3 DNA sequence: TGTGCCAGCAGCCCCGCCGGGACAGGATATGAGCAGTTCTTC. This encodes CASSPAGTGYEQFF.

The gene calls are TRBV19 and TRBJ2-3, with TRBD2 identical over 7 bases. The trim removed 4 bases at V and 2 bases at J, leaving 3 bases unmatched. Germline CDR1 is LNHDA and CDR2 is SQIVND (reference sequence). The CDR3 sequence is 14 residues long. The CDR3 here is CASSRAGYTDTQYF. The CDR3 nucleotides are TGTGCCAGTAGTAGAGCGGGGTACACAGATACGCAGTATTTT. Supplemented by reference TRBV19 and TRBJ2-3, the full variable domain reads DGGITQSPKYLFRKEGQNVTLSCEQNLNHDAMYWYRQDPGQGLRLIYYSQIVNDFQKGDIAEGYSVSREKKESFPLTVTSAQKNPTAFYLCASSRAGYTDTQYFGPGTRLTVL.

The J gene is TRBJ1-2, the V gene TRBV12-3 or TRBV12-4; perhaps TRBD1 as D (5 bases). The CDR3 is 15 amino acids. V was pared by 8 bases and J by 1 base, with 17 bases between. The CDR3, as DNA: TGTGCCAGCTCCCCGGGTCCCGACAGTAACTATGGCTACACCTTC. Amino acid sequence: CASSPGPDSNYGYTF.